The 31 T cell receptor beta chains in this list originate from one sample, sequenced in a study of blood T cell repertoires in COVID-19. Assay: immunoSEQ multiplex PCR; the TCRdb copy retains only in-frame clones and omits some. The table includes about 260,000 clones, around 87% detected once. The sequencing sample was made of peripheral blood. These receptor sequences come from a woman aged 50 to 60 with acute or convalescent COVID-19.

This chain uses TRBV5-1 with TRBJ1-5, with 7 bases fitting TRBD1. The CDR3 is 15 amino acids. Per the germline V gene, CDR1 is SGHRS and CDR2 is YFSETQ. V dropped 2 bases and J dropped 0; count of bases not matched to a gene: 2. CDR3 region: CASSFGTDSNQPQHF. CDR3 nucleotide sequence: TGCGCCAGCAGCTTCGGGACAGATAGCAATCAGCCCCAGCATTTT.

V gene TRBV18 combines with J gene TRBJ2-1; 11 nucleotides line up with TRBD2. The CDR3 has 15 amino acids. The germline gives CDR1 KGHSH, CDR2 LQKENI. Unmatched junction bases numbered 4, after V lost 5 bases and J lost 4 bases. CDR3 sequence (DNA): TGTGCCAGCTCAAAGGGACTAGCGGAGTACAATGAGCAGTTCTTC. This gives the protein CASSKGLAEYNEQFF.

The rearrangement joins TRBV6-5 to TRBJ2-7, with D unresolved. The CDR3 has 16 residues. V lost 0 bases and J lost 2, with 14 bases in between. Germline CDR1 and CDR2: MNHEY and SVGAGI. Here the CDR3 reads CASSYSGRSPTYEQYF. CDR3 DNA: TGTGCCAGCAGTTACTCGGGCCGATCACCAACCTACGAGCAGTACTTC.

In its sample, this clone was seen once. The chain is built from TRBV15 and TRBJ1-5; a possible D gene is TRBD1 (6 bases). Trimming took off 1 base at V and 9 bases at J, with 13 bases between the two ends. The germline V gene encodes CDR1 LNHNV and CDR2 YYDKDF (reference sequence). The CDR3 is 14 residues long. The CDR3 DNA reads TGTGCCACCAGCAGAGGACAGGCCGTGCGGCCCCAGCATTTT. It yields the protein CATSRGQAVRPQHF.

This clone was seen a few times. This chain joins TRBV2 and TRBJ1-5; 9 positions match TRBD1. The V segment lost 5 bases and the J segment 4 bases; nucleotides outside the gene matches: 3. The CDR3 has 14 residues. CDR1 SNHLY and CDR2 FYNNEI come from the germline V gene. The CDR3 reads CASSRTGVNQPQHF. The DNA of the CDR3 is TGTGCCAGCAGTCGGACAGGGGTGAATCAGCCCCAGCATTTT.

The chain combines TRBV7-9 with TRBJ1-5; a possible D gene is TRBD1 (5 bases). Germline CDR1 is SEHNR and CDR2 is FQNEAQ (reference sequence). V lost 1 base and J 3 bases, leaving 22 bases between the germline ends. The length of the CDR3 is 19 residues. CDR3 in DNA: TGTGCCAGCAGCTTAGGTCGGGGGGTGTGGTTCGGCCCCAATCAGCCCCAGCATTTT. Protein sequence: CASSLGRGVWFGPNQPQHF.

The chain links TRBV5-5 to TRBJ1-1; TRBD1 might be the D (5 bases). CDR3 length: 14 residues. Looked up from germline, CDR1 is SGHKS and CDR2 is YYEKEE (reference sequence). Trimming pared 3 bases from V and 5 bases from J, leaving 14 bases between. The CDR3 is CASSWEPQGTEAFF. The CDR3 region has the DNA TGTGCCAGCAGCTGGGAACCTCAGGGAACTGAAGCTTTCTTT.

This chain links TRBV10-3 with TRBJ2-2; TRBD2 matches 10 bases. The CDR3 totals 19 residues. CDR1 and CDR2 from the germline V gene are ENHRY and SYGVKD. Germline trimming cut 3 bases from V and 3 bases from J; bases unmatched to any gene: 13. CDR3 residues: CAISDPHRGAGGDTGELFF. The CDR3 DNA is TGTGCCATCAGTGACCCTCACCGGGGAGCGGGAGGGGACACCGGGGAGCTGTTTTTT.

This chain joins TRBV2 and TRBJ2-5, with 9 positions matching TRBD2. Per germline, CDR1 SNHLY and CDR2 FYNNEI. Trimming at V came to 8 bases and at J to 5 bases, leaving 6 bases not matched to a gene. The CDR3 is made up of 13 amino acids. CDR3 region: CASGRREGETQYF. For the CDR3, the DNA is TGTGCCAGCGGTAGGCGGGAGGGGGAGACCCAGTACTTC.

This clone was counted once. The chain has TRBV6-1 and TRBJ2-7, with D uncertain. Germline assignment: CDR1 MNHNS and CDR2 SASEGT. V lost 3 bases, J lost 4 bases, and 16 bases lay in between. CDR3 length: 15 residues. The CDR3 DNA follows: TGTGCCAGCAGTGACGCCTACAGTTCCCCTTACGAGCAGTACTTC. Translation: CASSDAYSSPYEQYF.

V gene TRBV2 combines with J gene TRBJ2-5; 8 bases map to TRBD1. J gave up 7 bases and V 5 bases, and 15 bases lay outside the gene matches. CDR1 SNHLY and CDR2 FYNNEI come from the germline V gene. This CDR3 spans 16 amino acids. CDR3 coding DNA: TGTGCCAGCAGTACCCGAGGACAGGGAAGTGGAGGGACCCAGTACTTC. Amino acid sequence: CASSTRGQGSGGTQYF. Using reference TRBV2 and TRBJ2-5 for the parts outside the CDR3, the full variable domain is EPEVTQTPSHQVTQMGQEVILRCVPISNHLYFYWYRQILGQKVEFLVSFYNNEISEKSEIFDDQFSVERPDGSNFTLKIRSTKLEDSAMYFCASSTRGQGSGGTQYFGPGTRLLVL.

The chain is built from TRBV5-6 and TRBJ2-7; D ambiguous. The CDR3 sequence is 15 residues long. The V gene lost 3 bases and the J gene lost 4 bases, with 17 bases spanning the gap. Germline V gene lookup returns CDR1 SGHDT and CDR2 YYEEEE. CDR3 amino acids: CASSYTRLTRYEQYF. CDR3 bases: TGTGCCAGCAGCTATACACGTCTGACAAGGTACGAGCAGTACTTC.

The CDR3 loop reads CASSSPGGGTYEQYF. The CDR3 DNA reads TGTGCCAGCAGTAGCCCAGGCGGGGGGACCTACGAGCAGTACTTC. This chain uses TRBV6-2 or TRBV6-3 with TRBJ2-7, with 8 bases identical to TRBD2. Germline V lookup: CDR1 MNHEY, CDR2 SVGEGT. This CDR3 region has 15 residues. V dropped 5 bases and J dropped 2; count of bases not matched to a gene: 8.

The chain combines TRBV19 with TRBJ1-1, with 9 bases identical to TRBD1. The CDR3 length is 13 residues. Per the germline V gene, CDR1 is LNHDA and CDR2 is SQIVND (reference sequence). J gave up 1 base and V 6 bases, and 0 bases lay outside the gene matches. The CDR3: CASRGQGNTEAFF. CDR3 nucleotides: TGTGCCAGTAGGGGACAGGGGAACACTGAAGCTTTCTTT.

In nucleotides, the CDR3 is TGTGCCAGCAGCGTCGGGACTAGCGGGAACCAAGAGACCCAGTACTTC. Residues: CASSVGTSGNQETQYF. The V and J genes are TRBV11-2 and TRBJ2-5, with TRBD2 matching 13 bases. CDR1 is SGHAT and CDR2 is FQNNGV in the germline V gene. This CDR3 comprises 16 residues. The trim removed 5 bases at V and 0 bases at J, leaving 3 bases unmatched.

The chain joins TRBV25-1 to TRBJ2-7; perhaps TRBD2 as D (5 bases). The V gene's germline CDR1 is MGHDK and CDR2 SYGVNS. Trimming cost V 6 bases and J 2 bases, with 14 bases left between them. CDR3 length: 14 amino acids. The CDR3 spells CASRGQAGAYEQYF. The CDR3 coding sequence is TGTGCCAGCAGGGGTCAGGCGGGCGCCTACGAGCAGTACTTC.

This clone was recorded only once. The chain carries TRBV4-2 and TRBJ2-7; D possibly corresponds to TRBD2 (6 bases). CDR3 length equals 15 residues. V was cut by 4 bases and J by 0 bases, with 13 bases left in between. CDR1 LGHNA and CDR2 YNFKEQ come from the germline V gene. The CDR3 loop is CASSRVADYSYEQYF. The CDR3 nucleotides read TGTGCCAGCAGCCGGGTAGCGGACTACTCCTACGAGCAGTACTTC.

The chain recombines TRBV7-3 with TRBJ2-7, with TRBD1 matching 9 bases. The CDR3 is made up of 14 amino acids. Looked up from germline, CDR1 is SGHTA and CDR2 is FQGTGA. With V trimmed by 5 bases and J by 5 bases, 7 bases remained unmatched. The CDR3 reads CASSLGQGNDEQYF. The CDR3 DNA is TGTGCCAGCAGCCTAGGACAGGGGAACGACGAGCAGTACTTC.

This rearrangement joins TRBV27 to TRBJ2-7; 9 bases map to TRBD1. The germline CDR1 and CDR2 sequences are MNHEY and SMNVEV (reference sequence). V shed 7 bases, J shed 6 bases, and the junction held 10 bases outside the gene matches. This CDR3 spans 14 amino acids. CDR3 nucleotides: TGTGCCAGCACCTCTGGGACAGGGTATATCGAGCAGTACTTC. This encodes CASTSGTGYIEQYF.

The chain recombines TRBV27 with TRBJ1-2; 9 nucleotides agree with TRBD1. Germline assignment: CDR1 MNHEY and CDR2 SMNVEV (reference sequence). V dropped 4 bases and J dropped 5; count of bases not matched to a gene: 8. The CDR3 is made up of 15 amino acids. CDR3 sequence (DNA): TGTGCCAGCAGTTATGGGACAGGGCCCTTTTATGGCTACACCTTC. Translated, it gives CASSYGTGPFYGYTF.

The chain has TRBV27 and TRBJ1-5; TRBD1 aligns across 9 bases. CDR3 length equals 16 residues. The germline CDR1 and CDR2 sequences are MNHEY and SMNVEV (reference sequence). Trimming cost V 5 bases and J 1 base; bases outside gene matches: 6. The chain's CDR3 is CASSPGQGPSNQPQHF. The CDR3 DNA sequence: TGTGCCAGCAGTCCAGGACAGGGGCCAAGCAATCAGCCCCAGCATTTT.

The rearrangement joins TRBV5-1 to TRBJ2-5, with 8 bases that match TRBD1. Germline loops: CDR1 SGHRS, CDR2 YFSETQ. The junction had 13 bases not matched to a gene; V was cut back by 4 bases and J by 5 bases. The CDR3 runs to 16 residues. For the CDR3, the DNA is TGCGCCAGCAGCCAATTCCTTGGACAGGGCTGGGAGACCCAGTACTTC. It encodes CASSQFLGQGWETQYF.

The rearrangement uses TRBV24-1 and TRBJ2-1, with 10 bases identical to TRBD2. Germline V CDR1 and CDR2: KGHDR, SFDVKD. This CDR3 contains 15 residues. J gave up 9 bases and V 4 bases, and 8 bases lay outside the gene matches. CDR3 sequence reads: CATSDRTSGRAEQFF. Here the CDR3 DNA reads TGTGCCACCAGTGACCGAACGAGCGGGAGGGCTGAGCAGTTCTTC.

The chain is built from TRBV6-2 or TRBV6-3 and TRBJ2-5; 8 bases line up with TRBD2. The germline V gene has CDR1 MNHEY and CDR2 SVGEGT. The CDR3 runs to 14 residues. V was pared by 7 bases and J by 3 bases, with 7 bases of the junction left unmatched. CDR3 nucleotides: TGTGCCAGCACCCCGCCGGGAGGGGAAGAGACCCAGTACTTC. As protein: CASTPPGGEETQYF.

The chain uses TRBV15 and TRBJ2-7; TRBD1 matches 9 bases. This CDR3 has 15 residues. Germline values: CDR1 LNHNV, CDR2 YYDKDF (reference sequence). Trimming at V came to 3 bases and at J to 7 bases, leaving 10 bases not matched to a gene. The CDR3 sequence is CATSSLQGARGEQYF. The CDR3 DNA sequence: TGTGCCACCAGCAGTTTACAGGGGGCGCGAGGAGAGCAGTACTTC. The whole variable domain, filled in from reference TRBV15 and TRBJ2-7, reads DAMVIQNPRYQVTQFGKPVTLSCSQTLNHNVMYWYQQKSSQAPKLLFHYYDKDFNNEADTPDNFQSRRPNTSFCFLDIRSPGLGDTAMYLCATSSLQGARGEQYFGPGTRLTVT.

This rearrangement joins TRBV5-6 to TRBJ2-5; 8 nucleotides align to TRBD1. Losses at the gene ends were 7 bases for V and 7 bases for J; bases not matched to a gene: 9. This CDR3 comprises 13 residues. CDR1 is SGHDT and CDR2 is YYEEEE in the germline V gene. CDR3 bases: TGTGCCAGCGACAGGGGCCAGGGAGGGACCCAGTACTTC. It codes for CASDRGQGGTQYF. Combining the CDR3 with reference TRBV5-6 and TRBJ2-5 gives the whole variable domain DAGVTQSPTHLIKTRGQQVTLRCSPKSGHDTVSWYQQALGQGPQFIFQYYEEEERQRGNFPDRFSGHQFPNYSSELNVNALLLGDSALYLCASDRGQGGTQYFGPGTRLLVL.

The genes are TRBV7-9 and TRBJ2-7; possible D gene TRBD2, 7 bases. V was clipped by 1 base and J by 3 bases, with 16 bases between them. Germline CDR1 is SEHNR and CDR2 is FQNEAQ (reference sequence). The CDR3 consists of 16 residues. The CDR3 reads CASSLGLGGDGYEQYF. CDR3 in DNA: TGTGCCAGCAGCTTAGGGCTAGGGGGGGACGGCTACGAGCAGTACTTC.

This clone was seen just once. The chain recombines TRBV4-1 with TRBJ1-1; TRBD1 agrees at 7 bases. This CDR3 is 15 amino acids long. V lost 1 base and J lost 5; bases outside the gene matches: 7. Germline V CDR1 and CDR2: MGHRA, YSYEKL. In nucleotides, the CDR3 is TGCGCCAGCAGCCAAGCCCAGACAGGGATTACTGAAGCTTTCTTT. Its protein product is CASSQAQTGITEAFF.

The genes are TRBV4-2 and TRBJ1-2, with D unclear. The germline V gene has CDR1 LGHNA and CDR2 YNFKEQ. V shed 0 bases and J shed 6 bases, with 14 bases lying between them. This CDR3 region has 15 residues. The DNA of the CDR3 is TGTGCCAGCAGCCAAGACCCTCGGGATTTGGATGGCTACACCTTC. It specifies CASSQDPRDLDGYTF.

The chain carries TRBV6-5 and TRBJ2-5; 7 bases agree with TRBD2. Germline V CDR1 and CDR2: MNHEY, SVGAGI. The CDR3 spans 15 residues. V dropped 2 bases and J dropped 0; count of bases not matched to a gene: 3. CDR3 residues: CASSYVAGHQETQYF. DNA for the CDR3: TGTGCCAGCAGTTACGTAGCGGGCCACCAAGAGACCCAGTACTTC.

This clone has a single count. V gene TRBV9 combines with J gene TRBJ2-3, with 7 positions matching TRBD2. V lost 2 bases, J lost 4 bases, and 4 bases stayed unmatched. The CDR3 totals 14 residues. CDR1 and CDR2 (germline): SGDLS, YYNGEE. Written as DNA, the CDR3 is TGTGCCAGCAGCGTGTTGGGGGGGGCAGATACGCAGTATTTT. Its protein product is CASSVLGGADTQYF.